This entry describes one T cell receptor (beta chain). Generated by immunoSEQ multiplex PCR, the TCRdb table keeps only in-frame clones and is missing some. The sample comprises 250,000 to 300,000 clones, roughly nine tenths of which are singletons, and 3.6% rests with the top ten. Germline CDR1 is SNHLY and CDR2 is FYNNEI. The CDR3 is made up of 14 amino acids. V was pared by 4 bases and J by 0 bases, with 9 bases between. The sample originates from a study of blood T cell repertoires in COVID-19. About the study: The United States, Italy and Spain provided the acute and convalescent COVID-19 samples.

The V call is TRBV2, the J call TRBJ1-1; possible D gene TRBD1, 6 bases. This TCR was sampled from a man aged 18 to 30 with active or convalescent COVID-19. The sequencing sample was made of peripheral blood. CDR3 amino acids: CASSAGQMNTEAFF. The CDR3 bases are TGTGCCAGCAGTGCTGGACAGATGAACACTGAAGCTTTCTTT.